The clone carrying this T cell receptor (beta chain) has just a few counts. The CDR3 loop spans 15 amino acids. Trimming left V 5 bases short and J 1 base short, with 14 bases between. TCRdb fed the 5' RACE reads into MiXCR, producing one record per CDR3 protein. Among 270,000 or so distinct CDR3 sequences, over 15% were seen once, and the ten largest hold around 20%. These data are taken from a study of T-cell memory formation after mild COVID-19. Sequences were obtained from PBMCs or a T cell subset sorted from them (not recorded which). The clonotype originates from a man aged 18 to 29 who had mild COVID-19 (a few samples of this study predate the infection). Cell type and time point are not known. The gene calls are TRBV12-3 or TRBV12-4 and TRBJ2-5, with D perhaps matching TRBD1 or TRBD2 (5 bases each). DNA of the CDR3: TGTGCCAGCAGTCCGGGACGGCAATTCCAAGAGACCCAGTACTTC. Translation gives CASSPGRQFQETQYF.